What follows are 30 T cell receptor beta chains derived from one specimen sequenced in a study of cytomegalovirus exposure and HLA in healthy donors. 60 Vbeta and 13 Jbeta primers were used in PCR. Produced via immunoSEQ multiplex PCR; TCRdb's table is partial and in-frame only. Among about 140,000 clones, approximately 80% were seen once, and the ten largest hold 2% to 2.5%. Sequences were obtained from PBMCs. Receptors were obtained from a woman aged 18 to 35 in good health and CMV-seropositive.

The genes are TRBV7-9 and TRBJ2-3; D gene ambiguous. In germline, CDR1 is SEHNR, CDR2 FQNEAQ (reference sequence). The CDR3 sequence is 14 residues long. V shed 1 base and J shed 0 bases, with 5 bases lying between them. CDR3 bases: TGTGCCAGCAGCTTAGACAGAAGCACAGATACGCAGTATTTT. This translates into CASSLDRSTDTQYF. The full variable domain, in which reference TRBV7-9 and TRBJ2-3 provide the parts outside the CDR3, is DTGVSQNPRHKITKRGQNVTFRCDPISEHNRLYWYRQTLGQGPEFLTYFQNEAQLEKSRLLSDRFSAERPKGSFSTLEIQRTEQGDSAMYLCASSLDRSTDTQYFGPGTRLTVL.

The chain links TRBV5-1 to TRBJ2-3; 7 positions agree with TRBD1. The germline CDR1 and CDR2 sequences are SGHRS and YFSETQ. V shed 4 bases and J 1 base; nucleotides not matched to a gene: 12. The CDR3 runs to 17 residues. The CDR3 region is CASSRSTGQGGTDTQYF. DNA of the CDR3: TGCGCCAGCAGCCGGAGCACGGGTCAGGGGGGCACAGATACGCAGTATTTT.

V gene TRBV19 combines with J gene TRBJ2-5; 8 bases are shared with TRBD1. After removal of 6 bases from V and 5 bases from J, the junction contained 5 bases not matched to a gene. This CDR3 spans 13 amino acids. CDR1 and CDR2 from the germline V gene are LNHDA and SQIVND (reference sequence). CDR3 bases: TGTGCCAGTAGCCTACAGGGGGGCGAGACCCAGTACTTC. It codes for CASSLQGGETQYF. The full variable domain, with the rest looked up from reference TRBV19 and TRBJ2-5, is DGGITQSPKYLFRKEGQNVTLSCEQNLNHDAMYWYRQDPGQGLRLIYYSQIVNDFQKGDIAEGYSVSREKKESFPLTVTSAQKNPTAFYLCASSLQGGETQYFGPGTRLLVL.

The chain has TRBV10-2 and TRBJ2-3; 10 nucleotides match TRBD2. The CDR3 consists of 15 residues. The trim removed 6 bases at V and 3 bases at J, leaving 6 bases unmatched. Germline V gene lookup returns CDR1 WSHSY and CDR2 SAAADI. The CDR3 DNA is TGCGCCAGCAGCAGAAGCGGGGGGGGTACAGATACGCAGTATTTT. Translated: CASSRSGGGTDTQYF.

The chain uses TRBV5-6 and TRBJ1-4; 9 positions agree with TRBD1. Germline lookup yields CDR1 SGHDT and CDR2 YYEEEE. The CDR3 length is 15 residues. J was trimmed by 3 bases and V by 4 bases; bases with no gene match: 4. CDR3 nucleotide sequence: TGTGCCAGCAGCGGGACAGGGTTATCTAATGAAAAACTGTTTTTT. It is translated as CASSGTGLSNEKLFF.

The chain carries TRBV19 and TRBJ2-1; 12 bases are a match to TRBD2. The CDR3 has 17 amino acids. Germline V gives CDR1 LNHDA, CDR2 SQIVND (reference sequence). V shed 4 bases and J 4 bases; nucleotides not matched to a gene: 8. The CDR3 loop reads CASSRGLAGMGYNEQFF. The CDR3 DNA sequence: TGTGCCAGTAGTAGAGGACTAGCGGGGATGGGGTACAATGAGCAGTTCTTC.

The chain recombines TRBV5-4 with TRBJ1-4; tentatively, D is TRBD1 (6 bases). V lost 0 bases, J lost 12 bases, and 12 bases lay in between. The germline V gene has CDR1 SGHNT and CDR2 YYREEE (reference sequence). This CDR3 spans 13 amino acids. The CDR3 region is CASSLESQGQLFF. For the CDR3, the DNA is TGTGCCAGCAGCTTGGAGAGTCAGGGGCAACTGTTTTTT. Full variable domain (missing parts from reference TRBV5-4 and TRBJ1-4): ETGVTQSPTHLIKTRGQQVTLRCSSQSGHNTVSWYQQALGQGPQFIFQYYREEENGRGNFPPRFSGLQFPNYSSELNVNALELDDSALYLCASSLESQGQLFFGSGTQLSVL.

This clone was seen only a few times. The chain joins TRBV7-9 to TRBJ2-7; TRBD1 matches at 9 bases. J was trimmed by 3 bases and V by 1 base; bases with no gene match: 4. The CDR3 loop spans 15 amino acids. Looked up from germline, CDR1 is SEHNR and CDR2 is FQNEAQ (reference sequence). CDR3 sequence reads: CASSLVGTGLYEQYF. DNA for the CDR3: TGTGCCAGCAGCTTAGTGGGGACAGGGCTCTACGAGCAGTACTTC.

This chain uses TRBV9 with TRBJ2-5; 7 bases agree with TRBD1. The DNA end is a closer match to TRBJ2-7, so the J assignment may be wrong. The V gene's germline CDR1 is SGDLS and CDR2 YYNGEE. The CDR3 runs 15 residues. CDR3 in DNA: TGTGCCAGCAGCGCGCGCCCGGGACAGACCTACGAGCAGTACTTC. It translates to CASSARPGQTYEQYF.

This chain uses TRBV5-4 with TRBJ2-7, with 9 bases identical to TRBD1. The CDR3 spans 16 residues. Trimming removed 3 bases from V and 3 bases from J; junction bases left unmatched: 10. Germline assignment: CDR1 SGHNT and CDR2 YYREEE (reference sequence). The CDR3 sequence is CASSSAQGASIYEQYF. The CDR3 nucleotides read TGTGCCAGCAGCTCGGCACAGGGGGCTTCAATCTACGAGCAGTACTTC.

This clone appeared once. The chain combines TRBV7-9 with TRBJ1-1, with 10 positions matching TRBD1. Trimming took 3 bases from V and 3 from J; bases not matched to a gene: 4. CDR1 is SEHNR and CDR2 is FQNEAQ in the germline V gene (reference sequence). The CDR3 spans 15 residues. The CDR3 reads CASSFRDRGHTEAFF. CDR3 sequence (DNA): TGTGCCAGCAGCTTCCGGGACAGGGGCCACACTGAAGCTTTCTTT.

This clone has only a few counts. CDR3 DNA sequence: TGTGCCAGCAGTTTAATTGGGGGGGGCACTGAAGCTTTCTTT. Amino acid sequence: CASSLIGGGTEAFF. The chain has TRBV27 and TRBJ1-1, with a possible D match to TRBD1 (5 bases). The CDR3 has 14 amino acids. Germline CDR1 is MNHEY and CDR2 is SMNVEV (reference sequence). V shed 2 bases and J shed 4 bases, with 11 bases lying between them.

The chain couples TRBV19 to TRBJ1-2; 10 nucleotides line up with TRBD1. The CDR3 is 13 residues long. Germline V lookup: CDR1 LNHDA, CDR2 SQIVND (reference sequence). V lost 7 bases to trimming and J lost 6 bases; unmatched junction nucleotides: 5. The CDR3 nucleotides read TGTGCCAGTACCCGGACAGGGGGGGATGGCTACACCTTC. It specifies CASTRTGGDGYTF.

This chain links TRBV2 with TRBJ1-5; D might be TRBD1 (6 bases). V dropped 4 bases and J dropped 2 bases, with 15 bases sitting between them. This CDR3 has 16 residues. Germline V gene sequence: CDR1 SNHLY, CDR2 FYNNEI. CDR3 protein: CASSGAGGGGNQPQHF. The CDR3 DNA sequence: TGTGCCAGCAGTGGCGCGGGAGGGGGGGGCAATCAGCCCCAGCATTTT.

The genes are TRBV4-1 and TRBJ2-7, with 8 bases lining up with TRBD1. The V gene end was trimmed by 0 bases and the J gene end by 0 bases; junction bases not matched to a gene: 4. Germline V lookup: CDR1 MGHRA, CDR2 YSYEKL. The CDR3 loop spans 16 amino acids. CDR3 region: CASSQDRDRSSYEQYF. The CDR3 DNA sequence: TGCGCCAGCAGCCAAGACCGGGACAGGTCCTCCTACGAGCAGTACTTC.

The rearrangement joins TRBV2 to TRBJ1-4, with 7 bases aligning to TRBD1. V gave up 8 bases and J gave up 5 bases; unmatched junction bases: 5. The CDR3 is 13 residues long. Per the germline V gene, CDR1 is SNHLY and CDR2 is FYNNEI. The CDR3 region has the DNA TGTGCCAGCTTTTCGACAGGGAATGAAAAACTGTTTTTT. This translates into CASFSTGNEKLFF.

This clone was observed a few times. The chain combines TRBV19 with TRBJ1-2, with D maybe TRBD1 (5 bases). This CDR3 comprises 15 residues. From germline, CDR1 is LNHDA and CDR2 SQIVND (reference sequence). Trimming pared 1 base from V and 4 bases from J, leaving 13 bases between. The CDR3: CASSIGRGQTYGYTF. CDR3 coding DNA: TGTGCCAGTAGTATAGGGAGGGGCCAGACCTATGGCTACACCTTC.

Here the CDR3 reads CASSQVVAGVSNQPQHF. CDR3 DNA sequence: TGCGCCAGCAGTCAAGTTGTGGCAGGGGTAAGCAATCAGCCCCAGCATTTT. The rearrangement uses TRBV23-1 and TRBJ1-5; D perhaps matches TRBD1 (6 bases). TRBV23-1 is an open reading frame, and its role is uncertain. Deletions cut 2 bases from V and 1 base from J, with 15 bases between. CDR3 length: 17 amino acids.

The chain recombines TRBV5-1 with TRBJ2-3, with D maybe TRBD1 (6 bases). Trimming removed 8 bases at V and 2 bases at J, with 15 bases between. This CDR3 spans 14 amino acids. Germline loops: CDR1 SGHRS, CDR2 YFSETQ. The CDR3 loop is CASSQTGLTDTQYF. The CDR3 DNA reads TGCGCCAGTAGCCAGACAGGCCTCACAGATACGCAGTATTTT. Using reference TRBV5-1 and TRBJ2-3 for the parts outside the CDR3, the full variable domain is KAGVTQTPRYLIKTRGQQVTLSCSPISGHRSVSWYQQTPGQGLQFLFEYFSETQRNKGNFPGRFSGRQFSNSRSEMNVSTLELGDSALYLCASSQTGLTDTQYFGPGTRLTVL.

J is TRBJ1-1 and V is TRBV5-1; D is perhaps TRBD1 (6 bases). V was clipped by 6 bases and J by 4 bases, with 28 bases between them. Per germline, CDR1 SGHRS and CDR2 YFSETQ. The CDR3 totals 18 residues. In DNA, the CDR3 is TGCGCCAGCACATTACTGGGCCCGGGGGGGCCGATGGGCACTGAAGCTTTCTTT. Its translation is CASTLLGPGGPMGTEAFF.

This chain uses TRBV2 with TRBJ1-5; D is uncertain. V gave up 6 bases and J gave up 1 base, with 10 bases separating them. Germline V gives CDR1 SNHLY, CDR2 FYNNEI. The CDR3 sequence is 14 residues long. The CDR3 loop is CASSATVSNQPQHF. The CDR3 DNA reads as TGTGCCAGCAGCGCTACAGTAAGCAATCAGCCCCAGCATTTT.

The chain carries TRBV7-2 and TRBJ2-1, with D perhaps TRBD2 (6 bases). V was shortened by 7 bases and J by 7 bases, with 26 bases between the two germline ends. The CDR3 is 17 amino acids. Germline loops: CDR1 SGHTA, CDR2 FQGNSA. The CDR3, as DNA: TGTGCCAGCACCTGGAGGGGCGGGGCAGGGAAAAGGAATGAGCAGTTCTTC. The encoded protein is CASTWRGGAGKRNEQFF.

The rearrangement links TRBV5-4 to TRBJ2-5, with 7 nucleotides matching TRBD2. This CDR3 is 13 amino acids long. V lost 2 bases, J lost 5 bases, and 3 bases stayed unmatched. Germline values: CDR1 SGHNT, CDR2 YYREEE (reference sequence). CDR3: CASSLSGDETQYF. The DNA of the CDR3 is TGTGCCAGCAGCTTAAGCGGGGATGAGACCCAGTACTTC.

A few counts support this clone. V gene TRBV7-2 combines with J gene TRBJ2-1; D might be TRBD2 (5 bases). The germline gives CDR1 SGHTA, CDR2 FQGNSA. This CDR3 contains 15 residues. V was shortened by 2 bases and J by 5 bases, with 13 bases between the two germline ends. The CDR3, as DNA: TGTGCCAGCAGCTTATTCGGAGGAAGAAACAATGAGCAGTTCTTC. The encoded protein is CASSLFGGRNNEQFF.

The chain is built from TRBV6-6 and TRBJ1-1; D perhaps matches TRBD1 (5 bases). The CDR3 runs 13 residues. Germline V gene lookup returns CDR1 MNHNY and CDR2 SVGAGI (reference sequence). With 5 bases removed from V and 6 bases from J, the gap between germline ends came to 13 bases. CDR3 DNA: TGTGCCAGCAGTGTGAGCAGGGCTGCTGAAGCTTTCTTT. This sequence encodes CASSVSRAAEAFF.

The chain combines TRBV6-5 with TRBJ2-7; the D gene is possibly TRBD2 (5 bases). V was trimmed by 7 bases and J by 1 base, leaving 8 bases between them. Germline V gene lookup returns CDR1 MNHEY and CDR2 SVGAGI. CDR3 length equals 12 residues. The CDR3 is CASTSGSYEQYF. The CDR3 DNA reads as TGTGCCAGCACCTCGGGGTCCTACGAGCAGTACTTC.

This clone has only a few counts. The chain joins TRBV27 to TRBJ2-2; D perhaps matches TRBD2 (5 bases). CDR1 is MNHEY and CDR2 is SMNVEV in the germline V gene (reference sequence). V was pared by 7 bases and J by 7 bases, with 16 bases between. This CDR3 spans 14 amino acids. The CDR3 nucleotides read TGTGCCAGCAAACGAGAGGGAGCGAGCGGGGAGCTGTTTTTT. This translates into CASKREGASGELFF.

This chain connects TRBV6-7 to TRBJ1-1; the D gene is possibly TRBD1 (6 bases). TRBV6-7 is placed among ORFs of uncertain function. CDR3 length equals 12 residues. The germline V and J ends were trimmed by 6 bases and 7 bases, with 12 bases remaining between them. The CDR3 spells CASSSAQGEAFF. The DNA of the CDR3 is TGTGCCAGCAGCTCGGCACAGGGTGAAGCTTTCTTT.

This sequence joins TRBV6-6 and TRBJ2-7; TRBD2 matches 12 bases. Per germline, CDR1 MNHNY and CDR2 SVGAGI (reference sequence). V lost 5 bases and J lost 0; bases outside the gene matches: 5. CDR3 size: 16 residues. The CDR3 reads CASSSGLAGYSYEQYF. In DNA form, the CDR3 reads TGTGCCAGCAGTAGCGGACTAGCGGGGTACTCCTACGAGCAGTACTTC.

The table lists this clone with a few counts. The V gene is TRBV6-1, the J gene TRBJ2-1; 8 bases are a match to TRBD2. Germline assignment: CDR1 MNHNS and CDR2 SASEGT. Unmatched junction bases numbered 6, after V lost 3 bases and J lost 8 bases. The CDR3 is made up of 14 amino acids. This CDR3 is CASSDAGGVDEQFF. In DNA, the CDR3 is TGTGCCAGCAGTGATGCGGGGGGTGTAGATGAGCAGTTCTTC.